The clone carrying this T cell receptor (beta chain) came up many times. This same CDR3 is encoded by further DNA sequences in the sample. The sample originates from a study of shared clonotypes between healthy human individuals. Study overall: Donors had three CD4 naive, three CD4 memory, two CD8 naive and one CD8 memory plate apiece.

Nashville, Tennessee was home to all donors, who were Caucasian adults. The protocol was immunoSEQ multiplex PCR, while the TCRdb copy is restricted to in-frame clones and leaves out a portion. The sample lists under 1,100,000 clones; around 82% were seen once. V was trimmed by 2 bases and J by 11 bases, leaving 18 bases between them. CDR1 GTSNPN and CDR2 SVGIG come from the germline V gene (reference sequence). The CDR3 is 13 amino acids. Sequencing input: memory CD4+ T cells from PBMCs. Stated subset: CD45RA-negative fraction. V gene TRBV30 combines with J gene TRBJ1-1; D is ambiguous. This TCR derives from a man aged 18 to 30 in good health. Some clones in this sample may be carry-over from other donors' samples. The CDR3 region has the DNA TGTGCCTGGAGTCCCCACGTGGGGATCTGGGCTTTCTTT. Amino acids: CAWSPHVGIWAFF.